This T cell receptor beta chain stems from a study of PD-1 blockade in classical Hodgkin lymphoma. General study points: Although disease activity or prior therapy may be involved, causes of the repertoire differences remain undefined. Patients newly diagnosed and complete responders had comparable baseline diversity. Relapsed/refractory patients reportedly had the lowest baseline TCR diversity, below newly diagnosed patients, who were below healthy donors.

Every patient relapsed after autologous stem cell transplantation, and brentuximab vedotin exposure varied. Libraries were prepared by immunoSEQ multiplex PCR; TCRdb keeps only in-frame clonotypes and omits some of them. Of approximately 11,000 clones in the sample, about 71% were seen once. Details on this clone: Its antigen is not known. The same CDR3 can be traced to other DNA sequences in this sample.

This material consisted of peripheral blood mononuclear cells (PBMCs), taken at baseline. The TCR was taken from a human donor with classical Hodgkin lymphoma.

DNA for the CDR3: TGTGCCAGCAGCTCAGCTAGCACAGATACGCAGTATTTT. Translating gives CASSSASTDTQYF. This chain connects TRBV7-3 to TRBJ2-3; D is uncertain. The germline V gene has CDR1 SGHTA and CDR2 FQGTGA. The CDR3 has 13 amino acids. V lost 4 bases to trimming and J lost 0 bases, with 5 bases between them.